A single sample is the source of the 13 T cell receptor beta chains below, sequenced in a study of cytomegalovirus exposure and HLA in healthy donors. Vbeta (60) and Jbeta (13) primers were used in the PCR. Repertoires were generated with immunoSEQ multiplex PCR, while TCRdb's copy carries only in-frame clones and drops some. The table lists roughly 43,000 clones, roughly 60% of them singletons. The material sequenced was PBMCs. Receptors originate from a human donor in good health.

CDR3: CASSPRGHSGGPETQYF. CDR3 nucleotide sequence: TGCGCCAGCAGCCCGAGGGGACACTCAGGGGGTCCGGAGACCCAGTACTTC. The chain uses TRBV5-1 and TRBJ2-5; 7 nucleotides match TRBD1. V shed 4 bases and J 5 bases; nucleotides not matched to a gene: 17. Germline V gives CDR1 SGHRS, CDR2 YFSETQ. The CDR3 consists of 17 residues.

This clone showed up just a few times. V usage is TRBV10-2 and J usage is TRBJ2-7; TRBD2 matches at 9 bases. V dropped 10 bases and J dropped 6; count of bases not matched to a gene: 10. The CDR3 is 13 amino acids. CDR1 is WSHSY, CDR2 SAAADI, per germline. The DNA of the CDR3 is TGCGCCACCAACCTGGCGGGGGGGATCGAGCAGTACTTC. Translated, it gives CATNLAGGIEQYF.

This chain links TRBV2 with TRBJ2-5; 7 nucleotides align to TRBD1. Germline lookup yields CDR1 SNHLY and CDR2 FYNNEI. Trimming cost V 7 bases and J 4 bases; bases outside gene matches: 9. CDR3 length: 14 residues. CDR3 DNA sequence: TGTGCCAGCAAAGAGAGGGGGCCGCCAGAGACCCAGTACTTC. Residues: CASKERGPPETQYF.

This clone was seen a handful of times. The chain combines TRBV27 with TRBJ2-5, with 12 bases that match TRBD2. The CDR3 covers 15 residues. Trimming cost V 3 bases and J 8 bases; bases outside gene matches: 7. Per the germline V gene, CDR1 is MNHEY and CDR2 is SMNVEV (reference sequence). Written as DNA, the CDR3 is TGTGCCAGCAGTTTGGTTATGGGACTAGCGGGTACCCAGTACTTC. Protein sequence: CASSLVMGLAGTQYF.

The V gene is TRBV5-1, the J gene TRBJ2-7; 8 nucleotides agree with TRBD1. Germline V lookup: CDR1 SGHRS, CDR2 YFSETQ. The CDR3 is 15 residues long. Losses at the gene ends were 4 bases for V and 2 bases for J; bases not matched to a gene: 8. The CDR3 DNA sequence: TGCGCCAGCAGCATAGGGGACAGGCTAACCTACGAGCAGTACTTC. It yields the protein CASSIGDRLTYEQYF.

This chain links TRBV4-1 with TRBJ2-1; TRBD2 agrees at 15 bases. The germline V gene encodes CDR1 MGHRA and CDR2 YSYEKL. The CDR3 loop spans 15 amino acids. Trimming removed 2 bases from V and 9 bases from J; junction bases left unmatched: 2. DNA of the CDR3: TGCGCCAGCAGCCAACGGACTAGCGGGGGGGGTGAGCAGTTCTTC. This translates into CASSQRTSGGGEQFF.

This clone has more than one count but fewer than ten. The rearrangement uses TRBV4-1 and TRBJ2-7, with D tentatively TRBD1 (6 bases). V lost 3 bases, J lost 2 bases, and 17 bases lay in between. The CDR3 contains 16 residues. Germline values: CDR1 MGHRA, CDR2 YSYEKL. CDR3 nucleotide sequence: TGCGCCAGCAGCCATGCTCAGGGGCCCCCCGCCTACGAGCAGTACTTC. Translation gives CASSHAQGPPAYEQYF.

The V gene is TRBV28, the J gene TRBJ1-2, with TRBD1 matching over 10 bases. This CDR3 is 14 amino acids long. The germline V gene encodes CDR1 MDHEN and CDR2 SYDVKM. Losses at the gene ends were 7 bases for V and 4 bases for J; bases not matched to a gene: 6. CDR3 loop: CASITTGGSYGYTF. Here the CDR3 DNA reads TGTGCCAGCATCACGACAGGGGGCTCCTATGGCTACACCTTC.

This clone was seen more than once but under ten times. This rearrangement joins TRBV15 to TRBJ1-5; D gene ambiguous. CDR1 and CDR2 (germline): LNHNV, YYDKDF (reference sequence). The CDR3 loop spans 14 amino acids. V shed 8 bases and J shed 3 bases, with 14 bases lying between them. This CDR3 is CATSNRAHNQPQHF. CDR3 coding DNA: TGTGCCACCTCGAATCGAGCCCACAATCAGCCCCAGCATTTT.

The gene calls are TRBV19 and TRBJ1-3; D not resolved. Germline V CDR1 and CDR2: LNHDA, SQIVND (reference sequence). Deletions cut 5 bases from V and 5 bases from J, with 7 bases between. The CDR3 runs to 12 residues. CDR3 sequence (DNA): TGTGCCAGTAGTCCCGCGAGAAACACCATATATTTT. This encodes CASSPARNTIYF.

The rearrangement uses TRBV15 and TRBJ2-5, with a weak D call TRBD1 (5 bases). Germline lookup yields CDR1 LNHNV and CDR2 YYDKDF (reference sequence). The CDR3 runs to 14 residues. V was trimmed by 5 bases and J by 2 bases, leaving 12 bases between them. The CDR3 region is CATSPDDRQETQYF. As DNA, the CDR3 is TGTGCCACCAGCCCGGACGACAGACAAGAGACCCAGTACTTC. The full variable domain, its missing parts supplied by reference TRBV15 and TRBJ2-5, is DAMVIQNPRYQVTQFGKPVTLSCSQTLNHNVMYWYQQKSSQAPKLLFHYYDKDFNNEADTPDNFQSRRPNTSFCFLDIRSPGLGDTAMYLCATSPDDRQETQYFGPGTRLLVL.

J is TRBJ2-7 and V is TRBV6-1; 9 nucleotides align to TRBD1. The CDR3 has 14 amino acids. The germline V gene encodes CDR1 MNHNS and CDR2 SASEGT. Trimming took 6 bases from V and 5 from J; bases not matched to a gene: 8. The CDR3 protein is CASRRTGTGNEQYF. For the CDR3, the DNA is TGTGCCAGCAGGCGTACCGGGACAGGGAACGAGCAGTACTTC.

The gene calls are TRBV7-9 and TRBJ1-2, with 7 bases that match TRBD1. Germline CDR1 and CDR2: SEHNR and FQNEAQ (reference sequence). The CDR3 has 15 amino acids. The J segment lost 2 bases and the V segment lost 5 bases, leaving 8 bases of the junction unmatched. CDR3 nucleotide sequence: TGTGCCAGCAGCCAACGGGACAGTGTAAACTATGGCTACACCTTC. This encodes CASSQRDSVNYGYTF. The variable domain in full, completed from reference TRBV7-9 and TRBJ1-2, reads DTGVSQNPRHKITKRGQNVTFRCDPISEHNRLYWYRQTLGQGPEFLTYFQNEAQLEKSRLLSDRFSAERPKGSFSTLEIQRTEQGDSAMYLCASSQRDSVNYGYTFGSGTRLTVV.